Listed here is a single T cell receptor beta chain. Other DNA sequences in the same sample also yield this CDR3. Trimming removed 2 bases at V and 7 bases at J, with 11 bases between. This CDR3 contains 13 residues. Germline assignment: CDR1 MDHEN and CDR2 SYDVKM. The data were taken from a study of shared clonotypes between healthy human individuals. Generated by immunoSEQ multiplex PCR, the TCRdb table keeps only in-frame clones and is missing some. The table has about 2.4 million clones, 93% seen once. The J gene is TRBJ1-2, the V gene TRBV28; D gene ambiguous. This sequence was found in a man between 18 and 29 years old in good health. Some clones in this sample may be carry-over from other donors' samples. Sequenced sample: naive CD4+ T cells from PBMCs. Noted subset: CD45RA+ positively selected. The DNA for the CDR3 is TGTGCCAGCAGTTTAGTGGGATCGGGTGGCTACACCTTC. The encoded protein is CASSLVGSGGYTF.